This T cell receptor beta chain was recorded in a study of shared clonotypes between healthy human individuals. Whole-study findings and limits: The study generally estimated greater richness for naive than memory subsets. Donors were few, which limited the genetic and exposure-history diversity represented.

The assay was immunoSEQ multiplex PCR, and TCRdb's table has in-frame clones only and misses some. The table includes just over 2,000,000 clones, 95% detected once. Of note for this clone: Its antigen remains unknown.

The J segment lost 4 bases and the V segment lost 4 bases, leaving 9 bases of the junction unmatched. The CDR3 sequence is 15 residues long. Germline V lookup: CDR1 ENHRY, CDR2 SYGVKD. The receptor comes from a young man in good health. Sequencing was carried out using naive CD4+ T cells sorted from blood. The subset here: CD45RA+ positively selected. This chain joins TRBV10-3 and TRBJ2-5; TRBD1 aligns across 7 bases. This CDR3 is CAISGRGQGVETQYF. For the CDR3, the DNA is TGTGCCATCAGTGGTCGAGGGCAGGGGGTAGAGACCCAGTACTTC.